One sample yielded the 17 T cell receptor beta chains listed below, sequenced in a study of tumor and adjacent non-tumor tissue in lung cancer. This sample's RNA came from whole unsorted tissue. This non-tumor lung sample came from over 3 cm beyond the tumor edge. A modified ARM-PCR protocol with three rounds of nested PCR amplified TCRbeta. TCRdb re-called the multiplex PCR reads through MiXCR, storing one row per CDR3 protein. The sample lists some 100,000 distinct CDR3 sequences, roughly two thirds occurring once. The sequenced sample consisted of distant non-tumor lung tissue. Source of these receptors: a man aged 60-69 years with non-small cell lung cancer.

To note about this clonotype: The CDR3 end shows no conserved phenylalanine or tryptophan, and so a read error is likely. V and J are TRBV20-1 and TRBJ1-2; no firm D call. This CDR3 contains 16 residues. Germline V gene lookup returns CDR1 DFQATT and CDR2 SNEGSKA (reference sequence). CDR3 DNA: TGCAGTGCTAGAGAACGAACAGCCCGGACTAACTATGACTACACCCTC. This encodes CSARERTARTNYDYTL.

This clonotype was detected many times. The CDR3 protein is CASSFRTGTEAFF. CDR3 coding DNA: TGTGCCAGCAGTTTCAGGACAGGGACTGAAGCTTTCTTT. This chain joins TRBV6-5 and TRBJ1-1, with TRBD1 matching 8 bases. The CDR3 is made up of 13 amino acids. V shed 4 bases and J 5 bases; nucleotides not matched to a gene: 3. Germline CDR1 is MNHEY and CDR2 is SVGAGI.

A note on this clonotype: One end of the junction varies from germline; a read error may be responsible. V and J are TRBV12-3 or TRBV12-4 and TRBJ2-5, with 9 bases aligning to TRBD1. This CDR3 region has 15 residues. CDR3 residues: CASSKTGGAWEIQYF. The CDR3, as DNA: TGTGCCAGCAGTAAAACAGGGGGCGCGTGGGAGATCCAGTATTTC.

This clonotype appeared once. The junction departs from germline at one end; a sequencing error may be responsible. CDR3 in DNA: TGTGCCAGCAGCTACCCCGGACTAGCGGGGATCTACAAGCAGTACTTC. It translates to CASSYPGLAGIYKQYF. The rearrangement links TRBV6-2 or TRBV6-3 to TRBJ2-7; TRBD2 matches at 12 bases. In germline, CDR1 is MNHEY, CDR2 SVGEGT. This CDR3 region has 16 residues.

A note on this clonotype: Germline is not matched at one junction end, which may reflect a read error. V and J are TRBV4-1 and TRBJ2-2, with 14 bases identical to TRBD2. Germline lookup yields CDR1 MGHRA and CDR2 YSYEKL. The CDR3 runs 18 residues. CDR3 sequence (DNA): TGCGCCAGCAGTCAACAGACTAGCGGGAGGGCGAACACCGGGAAGCTGTTTTTT. This gives the protein CASSQQTSGRANTGKLFF.

As regards this clonotype: One end of the junction fails to match germline, which may point to a read error. The rearrangement uses TRBV6-5 and TRBJ2-7; 9 positions agree with TRBD2. The germline gives CDR1 MNHEY, CDR2 SVGAGI. The CDR3 is 15 residues long. CDR3 protein: CASSGRTSERAEQCF. The CDR3 bases are TGTGCCAGCAGCGGGAGGACTAGCGAGAGGGCCGAGCAGTGCTTC.

The J gene is TRBJ1-1, the V gene TRBV12-3 or TRBV12-4; 9 nucleotides line up with TRBD1. The V segment lost 10 bases and the J segment 3 bases; nucleotides outside the gene matches: 18. The CDR3 totals 17 residues. DNA for the CDR3: TGTGCCAATACCCGCACCATAGGGACAGGGCCGGACACTGAAGCTTTCTTT. Translation gives CANTRTIGTGPDTEAFF.

Worth noting for this clonotype: Being one base from a much bigger clone, this may be a read error. The DNA of the CDR3 is TGTGCCAGCAGAGAGACAGGGGTCGACTATGGCTACACCTTC. It translates to CASRETGVDYGYTF. This rearrangement joins TRBV2 to TRBJ1-2; 8 bases line up with TRBD1. The junction had 6 bases not matched to a gene; V was cut back by 6 bases and J by 3 bases. The CDR3 spans 14 residues. CDR1 SNHLY and CDR2 FYNNEI come from the germline V gene. Complete variable domain (other parts from reference TRBV2 and TRBJ1-2): EPEVTQTPSHQVTQMGQEVILRCVPISNHLYFYWYRQILGQKVEFLVSFYNNEISEKSEIFDDQFSVERPDGSNFTLKIRSTKLEDSAMYFCASRETGVDYGYTFGSGTRLTVV.

On this clonotype: One base away lies a much larger clone, so this may be a sequencing read error. The chain is built from TRBV28 and TRBJ2-5; no reliable D call. Germline V CDR1 and CDR2: MDHEN, SYDVKM. The V and J ends lost 6 bases and 5 bases respectively, with 13 bases between them. This CDR3 has 13 amino acids. In DNA, the CDR3 is TGTGCCAGCAGACTTCCAGCCCTGGAGACCCAGTACTTC. Its translation: CASRLPALETQYF.

This clonotype was detected ten times or more. The V gene is TRBV5-4, the J gene TRBJ2-3, with TRBD2 identical over 9 bases. The germline V gene encodes CDR1 SGHNT and CDR2 YYREEE (reference sequence). The CDR3 spans 16 residues. Trimming at V came to 4 bases and at J to 2 bases, leaving 8 bases not matched to a gene. This chain's CDR3 is CASSVAGVGFTDTQYF. As DNA, the CDR3 is TGTGCCAGCAGCGTAGCGGGGGTCGGTTTCACAGATACGCAGTATTTT.

Comments on this clonotype: This is likely a read error, given that the CDR3 carries no conserved phenylalanine or tryptophan at its end. The V and J genes are TRBV29-1 and TRBJ2-1, with 16 bases identical to TRBD2. CDR3 length equals 19 residues. CDR1 is SQVTM, CDR2 ANQGSEA, per germline. For the CDR3, the DNA is TGCAGCGTTGAAGGCGGGACTAGCGGGAGGGTAGTTGGTTACAATGAACAGTTCTTA. Encoded protein: CSVEGGTSGRVVGYNEQFL.

As concerns this clonotype: Germline and junction disagree at one end, which may indicate a read error. The rearrangement uses TRBV6-6 and TRBJ2-3; tentatively, D is TRBD2 (7 bases). This CDR3 is 18 amino acids long. Germline V CDR1 and CDR2: MNHNY, SVGAGI (reference sequence). The CDR3 nucleotides are TGTGCCAGCAGCTACTCGACTAGAGGGGGGGGGGTTTACGATACGCAGTATTTT. Protein sequence: CASSYSTRGGGVYDTQYF.

As concerns this clonotype: One end of the junction fails to match germline, which may point to a read error. V is TRBV5-6 and J is TRBJ1-5; 7 bases are shared with TRBD1. This CDR3 contains 17 residues. Germline V gene sequence: CDR1 SGHDT, CDR2 YYEEEE. CDR3: CASSSRERDRFNQPHHF. CDR3 DNA sequence: TGTGCTAGCAGCTCACGAGAGCGGGACAGATTCAATCAGCCCCATCATTTT.

A remark on this clonotype: This may arise from a read error, as a much more abundant clone is one base away. This chain connects TRBV28 to TRBJ2-5; TRBD2 aligns across 11 bases. Per the germline V gene, CDR1 is MDHEN and CDR2 is SYDVKM. This CDR3 spans 15 amino acids. The CDR3 nucleotides read TGTGTCAGCACCCCTCAGCTAGCGGGAGGAGAGACCCAGTACTTC. Encoded protein: CVSTPQLAGGETQYF.

The chain joins TRBV11-3 to TRBJ2-5; no reliable D call. The germline V gene encodes CDR1 SGHNT and CDR2 YENEEA. Trimming shortened V by 6 bases and J by 11 bases, and 16 bases separated the two germline ends. The CDR3 loop spans 12 amino acids. CDR3 sequence reads: CASSHRQEAQYF. The CDR3 coding sequence is TGTGCCAGCAGTCATCGCCAAGAGGCTCAGTACTTC.

The rearrangement uses TRBV11-2 and TRBJ1-4; D call uncertain. Deletions cut 5 bases from V and 7 bases from J, with 11 bases between. Germline assignment: CDR1 SGHAT and CDR2 FQNNGV. This CDR3 is built from 13 residues. CDR3 residues: CASSHSWGEKLFF. The CDR3 DNA follows: TGTGCCAGCAGCCACTCCTGGGGTGAAAAACTGTTTTTT.

This clonotype came up a few times. The chain carries TRBV7-9 and TRBJ2-1; D is possibly TRBD1 or TRBD2 (5 bases each). The V gene's germline CDR1 is SEHNR and CDR2 FQNEAQ (reference sequence). The CDR3 loop spans 16 amino acids. V shed 4 bases and J shed 2 bases, with 15 bases lying between them. CDR3 sequence (DNA): TGTGCCAGCAGCTCATCCGGGACCCAGACCTACAATGAGCAGTTCTTC. This gives the protein CASSSSGTQTYNEQFF.